This entry features one T cell receptor (beta chain) sequence. Time point here: patch test 2, 6 weeks after DPC sensitization. The treatment here: therapeutic diphenylcyclopropenone sensitization with weekly scalp DPC. V was clipped by 1 base and J by 14 bases, with 9 bases between them. The CDR3 runs 11 residues. The data were obtained in a study of human T cells and chemical hapten exposure. In TCRdb, the RACE reads were re-called with MiXCR into one record per CDR3 protein. The sample contains about 140,000 distinct CDR3 sequences, approximately 12% of which appear only once. This specimen was whole blood, taken in connection with sensitization to the hapten diphenylcyclopropenone (DPC). This TCR came from a woman in her 50s with alopecia areata. Some clones in this sample may be carry-over from other donors' samples. This chain links TRBV12-3 or TRBV12-4 with TRBJ2-1, with D hard to call. The CDR3 spells CASSLGLHEFF. DNA for the CDR3: TGTGCCAGCAGTTTAGGACTCCACGAGTTCTTC.